The entry that follows covers one T cell receptor beta chain sequence. Ten or more counts support this clonotype. Its antigen is not yet known. It has no much larger one-base neighbor in the sample; base qualities were not kept. V drops 0 bases and J drops 5 bases, leaving 17 bases in between. CDR1 and CDR2, per the germline V gene (reference sequence), are GTSNPN and SVGIG. The CDR3 holds 15 amino acids from the cysteine to the phenylalanine. Only the CDR3 portion is preserved as DNA: 45 bases, with reading frame beginning at the first base. This sample stems from a study of T cells in Graves' hyperthyroidism and ophthalmopathy (dated by TCRdb to the late 2010s). At the level of the whole study: Peripheral blood samples were taken at the time of initial diagnosis, prior to any treatment. Whether ophthalmopathy could be predicted prospectively was tested in an independent validation cohort made up of 18 hyperthyroidism patients plus 17 patients who later progressed to ophthalmopathy. After blood sampling, hyperthyroidism patients were treated with methimazole at a starting dose of 30 mg daily, and ophthalmopathy patients were treated with high-dose intravenous methylprednisolone. To identify distinguishing TCR V-J signatures, a discovery cohort of around 100 patients was used, comprising some 43 with Graves' ophthalmopathy and around 57 with stable Graves' hyperthyroidism. The paper describes TCR Vbeta CDR3 sequencing of 120 to 150 peripheral blood samples, made up of 43 ophthalmopathy patients, some 76 hyperthyroidism patients and some 17 progressor patients. The approximately 90 discovery patients were randomly split 7:3 into training and test sets. Thyroid tissue and blood T-cell repertoires from several Graves' hyperthyroidism patients were also compared in the study. The paper's findings and limits, for the study overall: Sample size was not statistically predetermined, and investigators were not blinded to group allocation. Most expanded thyroid clonotypes (frequency above 0.001) were also detected in blood, suggesting blood repertoires may reflect thyroid immune responses. Ophthalmopathy was separated from stable hyperthyroidism by a 13 V-J signature model, with around 90% sensitivity and around 81% specificity obtained in cross-validation and 80%/75% obtained in testing. In validation, progression to ophthalmopathy was predicted by the model with almost 71% sensitivity and roughly 76% specificity, a median of roughly 6.4 months before onset.

Amplification of TCR beta CDR3 regions was carried out from RNA transcripts. The TCR CDR3 was subjected to a first round of RT-PCR using the HTBI primer set and the Qiagen OneStep RT-PCR kit. A second multiplex PCR round built the libraries, followed by size selection and purification. Paired-end sequencing of the libraries was performed with 100 bp reads on an Illumina HiSeq2000. The paper's data handling went like this. SOAPnuke was used to process the raw data, throwing out any read that contained adapters or uncalled bases, had a mean Phred below 15, or lacked an exact constant-primer or identifier match. High-quality paired reads were merged using COPE v1.2.5, and each unique nucleotide sequence was defined as a clonotype. MiTCR v1.1 was used to align the clonotypes against IMGT TRBV, TRBD and TRBJ reference segments. The analysis was restricted to V-J combinations with a frequency above 0.0001, which together covered 98% to 99.2% of the repertoires. The TCS score was defined as F50 (clonal expansion) divided by E x V (chaos), with BLOSUM62-based TCRdist calculated between CDR3 peptides within each V-J. Welch's t-statistics and random forest reduced roughly 530 V-J features to 13, which were used in a naive Bayes classifier (R e1071). The public reads were reprocessed in TCRdb via fastp at Q25 and MiXCR, keeping in-frame beta chains. Rows matching on CDR3 protein sequence are summarized as one entry with the most common DNA and genes. The V and J calls come from TCRdb's annotation, not from the publication. Across this sample there are 300,000 to 450,000 distinct CDR3 sequences, with around 14% seen only once. The top ten clones comprise approximately 10% of the sample.

Graves' hyperthyroidism was defined as stable when no progression to ophthalmopathy occurred over 18 months of follow-up. Hyperthyroidism patients were newly diagnosed, had a disease duration of under 2 months, and were aged 18 to 65 years. Exclusion was applied to patients with uncontrolled infections, other autoimmune diseases, pregnancy or lactation. Diagnoses were established on the basis of clinical symptoms, serum thyroxine and TRAb, thyroid ultrasound, and orbital computed tomography. PBMCs were isolated from approximately 10 ml of fresh peripheral blood by Ficoll-Paque density gradient centrifugation. Total RNA was extracted with Trizol reagent, and quality was checked on an Agilent 2100 Bioanalyzer.

The source of this sequence is a woman aged 55-70 years with Graves' hyperthyroidism. This receptor chain uses TRBV30 and TRBJ2-7; the D gene is perhaps TRBD2, from 5 matching bases. The sequencing input was blood. The nucleotide sequence is given as TGTGCCTGGAGTGTACGTCGGGGTTTGGAGGACGAGCAGTACTTC. This codes for CAWSVRRGLEDEQYF. The CDR3 plus the reference TRBV30 and TRBJ2-7 genes for the other parts give the full variable domain: SQTIHQWPATLVQPVGSPLSLECTVEGTSNPNLYWYRQAAGRGLQLLFYSVGIGQISSEVPQNLSASRPQDRQFILSSKKLLLSDSGFYLCAWSVRRGLEDEQYFGPGTRLTVT.